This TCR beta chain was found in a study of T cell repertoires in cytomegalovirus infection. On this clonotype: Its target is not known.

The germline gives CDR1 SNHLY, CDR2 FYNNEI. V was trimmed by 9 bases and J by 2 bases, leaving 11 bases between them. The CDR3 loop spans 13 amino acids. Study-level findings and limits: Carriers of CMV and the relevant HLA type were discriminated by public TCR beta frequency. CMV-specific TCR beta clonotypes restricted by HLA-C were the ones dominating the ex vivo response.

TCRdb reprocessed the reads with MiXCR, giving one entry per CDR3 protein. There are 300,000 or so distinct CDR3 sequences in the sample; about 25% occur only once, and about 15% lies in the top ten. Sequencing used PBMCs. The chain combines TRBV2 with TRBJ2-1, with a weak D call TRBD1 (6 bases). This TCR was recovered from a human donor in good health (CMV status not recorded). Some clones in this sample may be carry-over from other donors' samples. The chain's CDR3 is CASGGEPYNEQFF. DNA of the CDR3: TGTGCCAGTGGGGGCGAGCCCTACAATGAGCAGTTCTTC.